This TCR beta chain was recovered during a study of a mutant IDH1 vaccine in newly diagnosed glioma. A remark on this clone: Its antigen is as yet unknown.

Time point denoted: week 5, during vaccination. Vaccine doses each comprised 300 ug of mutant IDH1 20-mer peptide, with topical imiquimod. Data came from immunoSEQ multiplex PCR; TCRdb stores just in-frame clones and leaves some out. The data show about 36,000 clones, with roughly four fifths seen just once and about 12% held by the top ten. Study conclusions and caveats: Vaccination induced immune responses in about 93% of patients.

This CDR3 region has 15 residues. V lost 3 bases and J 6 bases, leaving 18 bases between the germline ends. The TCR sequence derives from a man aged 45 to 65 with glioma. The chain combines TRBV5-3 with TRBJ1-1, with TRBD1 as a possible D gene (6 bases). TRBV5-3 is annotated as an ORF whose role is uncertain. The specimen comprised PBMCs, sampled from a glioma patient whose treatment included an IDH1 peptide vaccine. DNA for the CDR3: TGTGCCAGAAGCTCTCGGCGGGGGGCGACCGCTGAAGCTTTCTTT. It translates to CARSSRRGATAEAFF.